These T cell receptor beta chains were read from a single sample in a study of PD-L1 blockade in urothelial cancer. TCRdb keeps only in-frame clones here, not all; method: immunoSEQ multiplex PCR. Seen here are more than 80,000 clones, roughly 87% observed once, and the top ten hold over 7.5%. Sequenced here: PBMCs, sampled around atezolizumab (anti-PD-L1) treatment. These TCRs come from a man aged 65 to 85 with urothelial cancer. Each CDR3 is given with its conserved first and last residue. Fields, in order: J gene, V gene, D gene, clone size, CDR3 protein, CDR3 DNA. D genes are given only for firm matches. Where a row states a size, it is once, few, many or the class of an expanded clone; other rows omit it.

J gene: TRBJ1-1; V gene: TRBV11-2; D gene: TRBD1; clone size: once; CDR3 protein: CASSLGQGSTEAFF; CDR3 DNA: TGTGCCAGCAGCTTAGGACAGGGGAGCACTGAAGCTTTCTTT
J gene: TRBJ2-1; V gene: TRBV11-3; D gene: -; clone size: -; CDR3 protein: CASSLYGNEQFF; CDR3 DNA: TGTGCCAGCAGCTTATACGGTAATGAGCAGTTCTTC
J gene: TRBJ2-1; V gene: TRBV5-1; D gene: TRBD2; clone size: -; CDR3 protein: CASNPSGGQYSYNEQFF; CDR3 DNA: TGCGCCAGCAACCCGAGCGGGGGCCAATACTCCTACAATGAGCAGTTCTTC
J gene: TRBJ2-1; V gene: TRBV11-1; D gene: TRBD2; clone size: -; CDR3 protein: CASTTSGDSYNEQFF; CDR3 DNA: TGTGCCAGTACGACTAGCGGGGACTCCTACAATGAGCAGTTCTTC
J gene: TRBJ2-1; V gene: TRBV6-5; D gene: -; clone size: few; CDR3 protein: CASSYSNKGGFNEQFF; CDR3 DNA: TGTGCCAGCAGTTACTCGAATAAGGGGGGGTTCAATGAGCAGTTCTTC
J gene: TRBJ2-5; V gene: TRBV18; D gene: -; clone size: -; CDR3 protein: CASSPPPSGETQYF; CDR3 DNA: TGTGCCAGCTCACCACCCCCATCAGGGGAGACCCAGTACTTC
J gene: TRBJ2-3; V gene: TRBV4-3; D gene: TRBD1; clone size: -; CDR3 protein: CASSADRATDTQYF; CDR3 DNA: TGCGCCAGCAGCGCCGACAGGGCCACAGATACGCAGTATTTT
J gene: TRBJ1-5; V gene: TRBV6-4; D gene: -; clone size: -; CDR3 protein: CASTGGGNQPQHF; CDR3 DNA: TGTGCCAGCACCGGGGGGGGCAATCAGCCCCAGCATTTT
J gene: TRBJ2-2; V gene: TRBV4-1; D gene: TRBD1; clone size: few; CDR3 protein: CASSRRDRGSTGELFF; CDR3 DNA: TGCGCCAGCAGCCGCCGGGACAGGGGGAGCACCGGGGAGCTGTTTTTT
J gene: TRBJ2-3; V gene: TRBV11-2; D gene: TRBD2; clone size: -; CDR3 protein: CASSLDGRLAGVDTQYF; CDR3 DNA: TGTGCCAGCAGCTTAGATGGGAGACTAGCGGGAGTCGATACGCAGTATTTT
J gene: TRBJ2-7; V gene: TRBV18; D gene: -; clone size: -; CDR3 protein: CASSPRRDSYEQYF; CDR3 DNA: TGTGCCAGCTCACCACGGAGAGACTCCTACGAGCAGTACTTC
J gene: TRBJ2-7; V gene: TRBV9; D gene: TRBD1; clone size: -; CDR3 protein: CASSERGQDWNEQYF; CDR3 DNA: TGTGCCAGCAGCGAGAGGGGACAGGACTGGAACGAGCAGTACTTC
J gene: TRBJ2-1; V gene: TRBV19; D gene: -; clone size: -; CDR3 protein: CATISSQGIVMFF; CDR3 DNA: TGTGCCACCATATCCTCTCAGGGAATTGTAATGTTCTTC